Below are 17 T cell receptor beta chains sequenced from a single sample in a study of blood T cell repertoires in COVID-19. The data were produced by immunoSEQ multiplex PCR, yet TCRdb's version contains in-frame clones alone and is incomplete. The table has 99,000 or so clones, around 83% seen once. The sample consisted of peripheral blood. These receptors all stem from a man between 65 and 85 years old with active or convalescent COVID-19.

The V and J genes are TRBV7-9 and TRBJ1-5; TRBD1 aligns across 7 bases. In germline, CDR1 is SEHNR, CDR2 FQNEAQ (reference sequence). CDR3 size: 14 residues. V was pared by 3 bases and J by 4 bases, with 3 bases of the junction left unmatched. For the CDR3, the DNA is TGTGCCAGCAGCTTCGGACAGGAAAATCAGCCCCAGCATTTT. It codes for CASSFGQENQPQHF.

This clone was observed a handful of times. The rearrangement joins TRBV7-8 to TRBJ2-4; D is perhaps TRBD2 (5 bases). Germline V gene lookup returns CDR1 SGHVS and CDR2 FQNEAQ. The length of the CDR3 is 17 residues. Trimming took off 1 base at V and 0 bases at J, with 13 bases between the two ends. CDR3 nucleotide sequence: TGTGCCAGCAGCTTAGAGCGACGAGGGCTAGCCAAAAACATTCAGTACTTC. As protein: CASSLERRGLAKNIQYF.

The rearrangement joins TRBV28 to TRBJ2-1, with D perhaps TRBD1 (6 bases). The CDR3 is 15 amino acids. Trimming removed 7 bases from V and 5 bases from J, with 18 bases in between. Germline V gene sequence: CDR1 MDHEN, CDR2 SYDVKM. CDR3 region: CASISLGGPDNEQFF. The CDR3 DNA sequence: TGTGCCAGCATCTCCCTAGGGGGACCAGACAATGAGCAGTTCTTC.

This clone was observed a handful of times. V usage is TRBV5-8 and J usage is TRBJ1-5; a weak D match, TRBD1 (5 bases). The CDR3 is 15 residues long. Trimming pared 4 bases from V and 7 bases from J, leaving 18 bases between. Germline CDR1 reads SGHTS; CDR2 reads YDEGEE. The CDR3 loop is CASSRATKRGQPQHF. CDR3 DNA: TGTGCCAGCAGCAGGGCCACCAAACGGGGGCAGCCCCAGCATTTT.

The chain is built from TRBV2 and TRBJ2-5, with D possibly TRBD2 on 6 matching bases. CDR1 and CDR2 from the germline V gene are SNHLY and FYNNEI. This CDR3 comprises 14 residues. The V end was cut by 7 bases, the J end by 2 bases, with 14 bases between. DNA for the CDR3: TGTGCCAGCATGGGGGGAGGCGCGCAAGAGACCCAGTACTTC. It specifies CASMGGGAQETQYF. Full variable domain (missing parts from reference TRBV2 and TRBJ2-5): EPEVTQTPSHQVTQMGQEVILRCVPISNHLYFYWYRQILGQKVEFLVSFYNNEISEKSEIFDDQFSVERPDGSNFTLKIRSTKLEDSAMYFCASMGGGAQETQYFGPGTRLLVL.

The chain carries TRBV5-4 and TRBJ1-2; 7 bases fit TRBD1. The J segment lost 8 bases and the V segment lost 4 bases, leaving 8 bases of the junction unmatched. The CDR3 totals 13 residues. Germline CDR1 and CDR2: SGHNT and YYREEE (reference sequence). The CDR3 sequence is CASSATGVGGYTF. CDR3 sequence (DNA): TGTGCCAGCAGCGCTACAGGGGTCGGGGGCTACACCTTC.

The chain is built from TRBV28 and TRBJ1-5, with 11 bases aligning to TRBD1. V shed 2 bases, J shed 6 bases, and the junction held 6 bases outside the gene matches. Germline loops: CDR1 MDHEN, CDR2 SYDVKM. CDR3 length: 16 residues. CDR3: CASSLADRGRAQPQHF. The CDR3 bases are TGTGCCAGCAGTTTAGCGGACAGGGGGCGCGCTCAGCCCCAGCATTTT.

The CDR3 loop is CASNHPGANVLTF. The DNA for the CDR3 is TGTGCCAGTAATCATCCTGGGGCCAACGTCCTGACTTTC. The chain links TRBV19 to TRBJ2-6, with D uncertain. The V gene's germline CDR1 is LNHDA and CDR2 SQIVND (reference sequence). The V end was cut by 7 bases, the J end by 2 bases, with 6 bases between. CDR3 size: 13 residues.

The rearrangement joins TRBV12-3 or TRBV12-4 to TRBJ2-2, with TRBD2 as a possible D gene (6 bases). CDR3 length: 12 residues. Deletions cut 6 bases from V and 7 bases from J, with 9 bases between. CDR3 protein: CASSGSRGELFF. CDR3 DNA: TGTGCCAGCAGCGGGAGCCGCGGGGAGCTGTTTTTT.

The J gene is TRBJ2-2, the V gene TRBV4-1, with D maybe TRBD1 (7 bases). The CDR3 runs 16 residues. V shed 4 bases and J shed 5 bases, with 17 bases lying between them. Per the germline V gene, CDR1 is MGHRA and CDR2 is YSYEKL. The CDR3 DNA follows: TGCGCCAGCAGCCCCCTGGGGGGACAGATAACCGGGGAGCTGTTTTTT. Translating it yields CASSPLGGQITGELFF.

DNA of the CDR3: TGTGCCAGCAGCCCAAGCGGGGGTTGGAAGCAGTACTTC. It translates to CASSPSGGWKQYF. The chain joins TRBV3-1 (or the pseudogene TRBV3-2) to TRBJ2-7; 8 bases fit TRBD2. The CDR3 has 13 residues. Germline assignment: CDR1 LGHDT and CDR2 YNNKEL (reference sequence). V lost 4 bases, J lost 8 bases, and 7 bases stayed unmatched.

This clone appeared a single time. V and J are TRBV28 and TRBJ1-2, with D unclear. Trimming pared 6 bases from V and 4 bases from J, leaving 18 bases between. The germline V gene encodes CDR1 MDHEN and CDR2 SYDVKM. This CDR3 contains 15 residues. CDR3 residues: CASSPPLTVGYGYTF. DNA of the CDR3: TGTGCCAGCAGCCCCCCCTTAACAGTGGGCTATGGCTACACCTTC.

This chain connects TRBV24-1 to TRBJ2-3; the match to TRBD1 covers 7 bases. After removal of 5 bases from V and 2 bases from J, the junction contained 6 bases not matched to a gene. The CDR3 is made up of 15 amino acids. CDR1 KGHDR and CDR2 SFDVKD come from the germline V gene. This CDR3 is CATSVYRGSTDTQYF. CDR3 sequence (DNA): TGTGCCACCAGTGTCTACAGGGGATCCACAGATACGCAGTATTTT.

J is TRBJ2-1 and V is TRBV28; a possible D gene is TRBD2 (6 bases). Germline V CDR1 and CDR2: MDHEN, SYDVKM. Between the trimmed V and J ends, which lost 2 bases and 7 bases, there was a span of 12 bases. CDR3 length: 14 amino acids. CDR3 nucleotides: TGTGCCAGCAGTTTACGGGCCCGGGGGAATGAGCAGTTCTTC. Translation gives CASSLRARGNEQFF.

The chain links TRBV29-1 to TRBJ2-7; 9 bases align to TRBD1. Germline values: CDR1 SQVTM, CDR2 ANQGSEA. J lost 1 base, V lost 6 bases, and 7 bases had no gene match. This CDR3 comprises 14 residues. Here the CDR3 DNA reads TGCAGCGTCGCGGGACAGGGCTCATCCTACGAGCAGTACTTC. Translating it yields CSVAGQGSSYEQYF.

This chain connects TRBV28 to TRBJ2-2, with D possibly being TRBD1 (6 bases). The CDR3 is made up of 16 amino acids. Trimming took 4 bases from V and 1 from J, leaving 13 bases between them. Per the germline V gene, CDR1 is MDHEN and CDR2 is SYDVKM. The CDR3 DNA reads TGTGCCAGCAGTTCCTTGGGACATCAGAACACCGGGGAGCTGTTTTTT. Residues: CASSSLGHQNTGELFF.

The chain combines TRBV24-1 with TRBJ1-1, with 8 nucleotides matching TRBD1. There are 13 residues in the CDR3. The V segment lost 3 bases and the J segment 12 bases; nucleotides outside the gene matches: 8. CDR1 is KGHDR and CDR2 is SFDVKD in the germline V gene. The CDR3 here is CATSDVDRGETFF. DNA for the CDR3: TGTGCCACCAGTGATGTCGACAGGGGCGAAACTTTCTTT.